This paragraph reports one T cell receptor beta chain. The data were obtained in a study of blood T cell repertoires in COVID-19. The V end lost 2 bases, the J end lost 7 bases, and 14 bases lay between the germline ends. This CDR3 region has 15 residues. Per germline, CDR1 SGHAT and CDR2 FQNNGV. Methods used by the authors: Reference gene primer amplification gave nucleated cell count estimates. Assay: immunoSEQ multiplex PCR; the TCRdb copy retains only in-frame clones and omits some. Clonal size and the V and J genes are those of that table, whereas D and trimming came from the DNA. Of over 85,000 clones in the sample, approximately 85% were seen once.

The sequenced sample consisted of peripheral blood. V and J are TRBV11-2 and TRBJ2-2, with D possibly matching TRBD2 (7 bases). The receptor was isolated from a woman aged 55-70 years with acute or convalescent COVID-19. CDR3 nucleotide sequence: TGTGCCAGCAGCTTAAGCTTCGGGGGGCTCGGGGAGCTGTTTTTT. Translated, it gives CASSLSFGGLGELFF.